Detailed here is one T cell receptor beta chain. This sample was included in a study of blood T cell repertoires in COVID-19. About the study: Italy, Spain and the United States were the sources of the convalescent and acute COVID-19 samples. T cells, B-cell-depleted T cells, or PBMCs provided the cDNA or gDNA that served as material.

As originally analysed: Amplified reference gene primers provided the basis for estimating nucleated cell counts. Here immunoSEQ multiplex PCR was the method, and the copy in TCRdb shows in-frame clones only, minus some. The V and J calls and the clone size are those of that table, but D and trimming were determined from the DNA. The sample has approximately 97,000 clones; almost 85% are singletons. The CDR3 totals 14 residues. V gave up 4 bases and J gave up 7 bases; unmatched junction bases: 9. Germline V gene sequence: CDR1 SNHLY, CDR2 FYNNEI. The sequencing input was peripheral blood. The chain couples TRBV2 to TRBJ2-7; TRBD1 matches 8 bases. The source of this sequence is a man aged 40-50 years with active or convalescent COVID-19. This CDR3 is CASSGSGGAGEQYF. The CDR3 DNA reads TGTGCCAGCAGTGGATCAGGGGGCGCGGGTGAGCAGTACTTC. The full variable domain, rest sourced from reference TRBV2 and TRBJ2-7, is EPEVTQTPSHQVTQMGQEVILRCVPISNHLYFYWYRQILGQKVEFLVSFYNNEISEKSEIFDDQFSVERPDGSNFTLKIRSTKLEDSAMYFCASSGSGGAGEQYFGPGTRLTVT.